This T cell receptor (beta chain) emerged from a study of blood T cell repertoires in COVID-19. On the study more broadly: Both acute and convalescent COVID-19 samples were obtained from the United States, Italy and Spain. T cells, B-cell-depleted T cells, or PBMCs provided the cDNA or gDNA that served as material.

Under the authors' procedure: How many nucleated cells were present was estimated from reference gene primer amplification. Sequenced by immunoSEQ multiplex PCR; TCRdb stores in-frame clones only, minus some. The DNA gave D and trimming, while V, J and clone size come from that table. Of 110,000 or so clones in the sample, 81% are singletons; the top ten hold about 1.6%. Trimming removed 5 bases at V and 7 bases at J, with 12 bases between. The CDR3 contains 13 residues. The germline gives CDR1 LNHDA, CDR2 SQIVND (reference sequence). Source material: peripheral blood. This sequence joins TRBV19 and TRBJ1-5, with a weak D call TRBD1 (5 bases). This TCR was sampled from a man between 45 and 60 years old with acute or convalescent COVID-19. DNA of the CDR3: TGTGCCAGTAGTCCGGCCGCAGGGCAGCCCCAGCATTTT. Translated, it gives CASSPAAGQPQHF.